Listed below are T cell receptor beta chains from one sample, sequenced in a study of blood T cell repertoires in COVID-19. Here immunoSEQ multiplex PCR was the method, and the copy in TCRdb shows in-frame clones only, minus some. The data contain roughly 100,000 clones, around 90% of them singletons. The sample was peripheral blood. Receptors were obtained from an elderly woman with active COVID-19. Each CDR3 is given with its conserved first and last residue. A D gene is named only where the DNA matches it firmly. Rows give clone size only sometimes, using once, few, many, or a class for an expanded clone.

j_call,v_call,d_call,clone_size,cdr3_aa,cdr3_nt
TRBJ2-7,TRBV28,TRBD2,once,CASSLGLAGGTYEQYF,TGTGCCAGCAGTTTAGGGCTAGCGGGAGGAACCTACGAGCAGTACTTC
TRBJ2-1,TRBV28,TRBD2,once,CASSLWRESRNEQFF,TGTGCCAGCAGTTTATGGCGGGAGTCTAGGAATGAGCAGTTCTTC
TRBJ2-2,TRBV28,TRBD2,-,CASRSSGSLTGELFF,TGTGCCAGCAGGTCTAGCGGGAGTCTCACCGGGGAGCTGTTTTTT
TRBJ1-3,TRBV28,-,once,CASTQSARGAGNTIYF,TGTGCCAGCACCCAATCTGCAAGGGGCGCGGGAAACACCATATATTTT
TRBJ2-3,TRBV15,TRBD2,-,CATSSTSGIDTQYF,TGTGCCACCAGCAGCACTAGCGGGATAGATACGCAGTATTTT
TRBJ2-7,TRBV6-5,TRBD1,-,CAIETGGGTYEQYF,TGTGCCATAGAGACAGGGGGTGGAACCTACGAGCAGTACTTC
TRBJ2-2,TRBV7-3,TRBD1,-,CASSPGQVNTGELFF,TGTGCCAGCAGCCCGGGACAGGTGAACACCGGGGAGCTGTTTTTT
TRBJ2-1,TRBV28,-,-,CASSFKTGKSSYNEQFF,TGTGCCAGCAGTTTCAAGACAGGCAAAAGCTCCTACAATGAGCAGTTCTTC
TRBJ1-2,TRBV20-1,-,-,CSASMGNSYGYTF,TGCAGTGCTAGTATGGGCAATTCCTATGGCTACACCTTC
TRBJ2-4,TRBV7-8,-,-,CASSLEVRNSYGKNIQYF,TGTGCCAGCAGCTTAGAAGTGAGAAATAGTTACGGCAAAAACATTCAGTACTTC
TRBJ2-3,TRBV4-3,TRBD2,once,CASSQPGTSGGGDTQYF,TGCGCCAGCAGCCAGCCCGGGACTAGCGGGGGCGGTGATACGCAGTATTTT
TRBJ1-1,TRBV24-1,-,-,CATSDSWGRGAEAFF,TGTGCCACCAGTGATTCTTGGGGTCGCGGGGCTGAAGCTTTCTTT
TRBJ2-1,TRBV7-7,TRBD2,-,CASSLGLAGGYNEQFF,TGTGCTAGCAGCTTAGGCTTGGCGGGAGGGTACAATGAGCAGTTCTTC
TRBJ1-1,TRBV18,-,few,CASSSSDTEAFF,TGTGCCAGCTCATCCTCCGACACTGAAGCTTTCTTT
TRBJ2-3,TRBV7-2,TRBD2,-,CASSLAGGRADTQYF,TGTGCCAGCAGCTTAGCGGGAGGGCGCGCAGATACGCAGTATTTT
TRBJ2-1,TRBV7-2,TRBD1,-,CASSQTGEAHEQFF,TGTGCCAGCAGCCAAACAGGGGAAGCGCATGAGCAGTTCTTC
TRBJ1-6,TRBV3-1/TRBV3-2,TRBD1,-,CASSTDRASPLHF,TGTGCCAGCAGCACCGACAGGGCGTCACCCCTCCACTTT
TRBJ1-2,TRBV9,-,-,CASSAADSGGGYGYTF,TGTGCCAGCAGCGCGGCGGACAGCGGAGGAGGCTATGGCTACACCTTC
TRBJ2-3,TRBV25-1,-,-,CASSEYSLREWGTDTQYF,TGTGCCAGCAGTGAATATTCCCTACGGGAGTGGGGCACAGATACGCAGTATTTT
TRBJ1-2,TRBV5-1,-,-,CASSLREGYGYTF,TGCGCCAGCAGCTTGAGGGAGGGCTATGGCTACACCTTC
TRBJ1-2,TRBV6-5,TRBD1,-,CASSYSRSDRDGYTF,TGTGCCAGCAGTTACTCGAGGTCGGACAGGGACGGCTACACCTTC
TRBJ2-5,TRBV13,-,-,CASSTPRDWKETQYF,TGTGCCAGCAGCACCCCGCGGGACTGGAAAGAGACCCAGTACTTC
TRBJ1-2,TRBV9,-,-,CASSPQVGGGYGYTF,TGTGCCAGCAGCCCCCAGGTAGGGGGTGGCTATGGCTACACCTTC
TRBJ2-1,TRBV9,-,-,CASSAGGTQYNEQFF,TGTGCCAGCAGCGCCGGCGGGACCCAATACAATGAGCAGTTCTTC
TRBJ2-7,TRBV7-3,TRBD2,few,CASSVTGTSGYEQYF,TGTGCCAGCAGCGTAACCGGGACTAGCGGCTACGAGCAGTACTTC
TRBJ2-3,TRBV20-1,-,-,CSASIRISSTDTQYF,TGCAGTGCTAGTATCAGAATCTCTAGCACAGATACGCAGTATTTT
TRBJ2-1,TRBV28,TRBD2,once,CASSLPSHSGRGNEQFF,TGTGCCAGCAGTTTACCCTCCCATAGCGGGAGGGGGAATGAGCAGTTCTTC
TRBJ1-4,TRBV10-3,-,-,CAISRSTNEKLFF,TGTGCCATCAGCCGGTCAACTAATGAAAAACTGTTTTTT
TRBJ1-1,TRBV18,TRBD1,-,CASSTDRGTEAFF,TGTGCCAGCTCAACCGACAGGGGGACTGAAGCTTTCTTT
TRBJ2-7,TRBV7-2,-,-,CASSLGQGNVYEQYF,TGTGCCAGCAGCTTAGGGCAGGGGAATGTGTACGAGCAGTACTTC
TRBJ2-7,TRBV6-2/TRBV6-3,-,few,CASSASWYEQYF,TGTGCCAGCAGTGCGTCTTGGTACGAGCAGTACTTC
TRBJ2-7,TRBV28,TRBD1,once,CASGQGSYEQYF,TGTGCCAGCGGACAGGGCTCCTACGAGCAGTACTTC
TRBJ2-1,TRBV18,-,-,CASSTSTGPNNEQFF,TGTGCCAGCTCAACATCGACAGGACCAAACAATGAGCAGTTCTTC
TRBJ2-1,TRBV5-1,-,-,CASSSLAELYNEQFF,TGCGCCAGCAGCTCACTAGCCGAACTCTACAATGAGCAGTTCTTC
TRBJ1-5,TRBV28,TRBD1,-,CASSSSPTGTLNQPQHF,TGTGCCAGCAGTTCCAGCCCGACAGGGACCCTCAATCAGCCCCAGCATTTT
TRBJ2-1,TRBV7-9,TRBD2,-,CASSLGSSGLPDNEQFF,TGTGCCAGCAGCTTAGGATCTAGCGGGCTTCCTGACAATGAGCAGTTCTTC
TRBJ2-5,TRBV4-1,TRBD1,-,CASSQDRTGGRGLGETQYF,TGCGCCAGCAGCCAAGACCGGACAGGGGGTCGGGGCCTTGGAGAGACCCAGTACTTC
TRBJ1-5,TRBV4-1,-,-,CASSQAPGYLSNQPQHF,TGCGCCAGCAGCCAAGCCCCGGGTTACCTTAGCAATCAGCCCCAGCATTTT
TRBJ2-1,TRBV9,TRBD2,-,CASSVEASGKSEQFF,TGTGCCAGCAGCGTAGAGGCTAGCGGGAAAAGTGAGCAGTTCTTC
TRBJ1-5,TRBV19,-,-,CASSIGGGARVPQHF,TGTGCCAGTAGTATAGGTGGGGGCGCCCGGGTGCCCCAGCATTTT
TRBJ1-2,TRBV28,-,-,CASSMTANYGYTF,TGTGCCAGCAGCATGACAGCTAACTATGGCTACACCTTC
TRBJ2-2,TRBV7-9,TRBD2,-,CASTAGGYTGELFF,TGTGCCAGCACCGCGGGAGGGTACACCGGGGAGCTGTTTTTT
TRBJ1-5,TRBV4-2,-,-,CASSQVPGGGQPQHF,TGTGCCAGCAGCCAGGTTCCCGGAGGTGGTCAGCCCCAGCATTTT
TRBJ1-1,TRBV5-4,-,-,CASSPTQGEAFF,TGTGCCAGCAGCCCCACCCAGGGAGAAGCTTTCTTT
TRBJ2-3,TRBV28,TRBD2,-,CASNLAGGSTDTQYF,TGTGCCAGCAACCTAGCGGGAGGGAGTACAGATACGCAGTATTTT
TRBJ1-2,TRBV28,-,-,CASSLFSVNYGYTF,TGTGCCAGCAGTTTATTTTCAGTTAACTATGGCTACACCTTC
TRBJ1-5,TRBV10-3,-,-,CAISEGGALFFNQPQHF,TGTGCCATCAGTGAGGGAGGGGCTCTGTTTTTCAATCAGCCCCAGCATTTT
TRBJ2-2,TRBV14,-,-,CASRRARNTGELFF,TGTGCCAGCAGAAGAGCGAGGAACACCGGGGAGCTGTTTTTT
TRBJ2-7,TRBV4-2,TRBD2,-,CASGLAGVIEQYF,TGTGCCAGCGGACTAGCGGGAGTTATCGAGCAGTACTTC